Sequencing of this TCR beta chain was carried out in a study of T cell responses to AZD1222 COVID-19 vaccine (dated by TCRdb to the early 2020s). About the study as a whole: AZD1222 recipients given second doses at about 4 weeks or at about 12 weeks were pooled, since spike-specific TCR depth and breadth were not found to differ between the two schedules. Enrollment into the trials was organized by age into subgroups of 18-55, 56-69 and 70-plus years, and those subgroups contained about 150, 27 and 61 TCR-sequenced participants, respectively. TCR sequencing covered 233 trial participants: 207 given two doses of AZD1222 and 26 given two doses of MenACWY control vaccine. What the authors observed across the whole study: Most participants were white British and females outnumbered males, and the authors suggested that clonal diversity may have been underestimated. The whole spike protein was spanned by vaccine-associated CD4 TCRs, and dominant responses were seen in regions 160-218 and 743-854. A significant rise in spike-specific TCR breadth and depth was observed after two AZD1222 doses relative to day 0 and relative to MenACWY recipients. In the small 56-69-year group, the increase in depth fell short of significance, most likely because of low power. Epitopes outside the regions mutated in the B.1.351 and B.1.1.7 variants were reportedly recognized by nearly half of the unique spike-specific TCRs. Conclusions about previously exposed vaccinees are limited, since just six AZD1222 recipients were seropositive for SARS-CoV-2 at baseline. Because no samples from the day 14 peak response were available, repertoires could be characterized only after the peak T cell response.

The CDR3 regions of human TCRbeta chains were analyzed by immunosequencing. The paper's data handling went like this. Repertoire TCRs were matched against a reference library of SARS-CoV-2-specific TCRs generated with the MIRA antigen-specificity platform. Breadth was defined as the fraction of unique TCRs that were SARS-CoV-2-associated. Depth was defined as the fraction of total T cells that were SARS-CoV-2-associated. Using the MIRA data, each spike-specific TCR was assigned both to the spike region to which the TCR was reactive and to a CD4 or CD8 class. Log10-transformed breadth and depth values were compared by one-way ANOVA with Sidak's multiple comparisons tests. TCRdb retrieved this table from immuneACCESS and kept in-frame rearrangements only. Not all clones are present; in checked studies, unresolved V genes account for under half, and no reason is known for the remainder. The V and J calls and the clone size are those of that table, but D and trimming were determined from the DNA. This sample holds around 50,000 clones; 86% were observed only once. The ten largest clones represent approximately 15% of the sample.

Via the germline V gene (reference sequence), CDR1 is MNHEY and CDR2 SMNVEV. The cysteine opens and the phenylalanine closes a CDR3 of 13 amino acids. Of all the DNA, just the CDR3 is kept, 39 bases in frame from base 1. The junction shows trimming of 7 bases on V and 6 bases on J, and the gene matches do not reach 5 bases of it. To note about this clone: What this receptor recognizes is not known. Within one base of it there is no much larger clone, and no base qualities were kept.

Read against the paper, the sample's time point label means: baseline before first vaccination. Vaccinee samples came from UK trials COV001 and COV002, including a single-blind randomized controlled phase 2/3 trial of AZD1222 (ChAdOx1 nCoV-19) in healthy adults. For TCRbeta chain sequencing, PBMC samples from trial participants were taken at day 0 and at day 28 after the second dose. The chain joins TRBV27 to TRBJ2-2, and TRBD1 matches 7 of the central bases. Sequenced material: peripheral blood, taken on day 0 of AZD1222 vaccination. The sequence derives from an adult in good health. The nucleotide sequence reads as follows: TGTGCCAGCAAGACAGGGTTCGCCGGGGAGCTGTTTTTT. Its protein product is CASKTGFAGELFF.